Shown below are 13 T cell receptor beta chains from a single sample sequenced in a study of cytomegalovirus exposure and HLA in healthy donors. TCRdb keeps only in-frame clones here, not all; method: immunoSEQ multiplex PCR. The sample holds 100,000 to 150,000 clones, approximately 90% seen once. The sequenced material came from PBMCs. The origin of the receptors is a woman between 18 and 30 years old in good health and CMV-seronegative.

For this clone: This CDR3 is also generated by other DNA sequences in the sample. The chain couples TRBV2 to TRBJ2-7; 7 bases are a match to TRBD2. This CDR3 is built from 12 residues. Germline V gene lookup returns CDR1 SNHLY and CDR2 FYNNEI. Trimming cost V 8 bases and J 3 bases; bases outside gene matches: 4. In nucleotides, the CDR3 is TGTGCCAGCGGGCGGGGGAGCTACGAGCAGTACTTC. This encodes CASGRGSYEQYF.

The chain employs TRBV6-6 and TRBJ1-1; the D gene is possibly TRBD1 (5 bases). V was shortened by 2 bases and J by 1 base, with 14 bases between the two germline ends. This CDR3 has 16 amino acids. Germline values: CDR1 MNHNY, CDR2 SVGAGI (reference sequence). CDR3 amino acids: CASSYPATGENTEAFF. The CDR3, as DNA: TGTGCCAGCAGTTACCCCGCAACGGGGGAGAACACTGAAGCTTTCTTT.

The chain carries TRBV18 and TRBJ2-5; maybe TRBD2 (5 bases). This CDR3 has 14 residues. Between the trimmed V and J ends, which lost 1 base and 5 bases, there was a span of 11 bases. In germline, CDR1 is KGHSH, CDR2 LQKENI. CDR3 sequence (DNA): TGTGCCAGCTCACCACAGCTAGCTTGGGAGACCCAGTACTTC. Protein product: CASSPQLAWETQYF.

V gene TRBV28 combines with J gene TRBJ1-5; 7 bases line up with TRBD1. Germline V gene sequence: CDR1 MDHEN, CDR2 SYDVKM. The CDR3 extends over 15 amino acids. V shed 3 bases, J shed 0 bases, and the junction held 2 bases outside the gene matches. The CDR3 DNA reads TGTGCCAGCAGTTTCCCAGGGGGTAGCAATCAGCCCCAGCATTTT. Translating it yields CASSFPGGSNQPQHF.

This chain uses TRBV7-9 with TRBJ1-6, with TRBD1 as a possible D gene (5 bases). This CDR3 region has 16 residues. Germline lookup yields CDR1 SEHNR and CDR2 FQNEAQ (reference sequence). V was shortened by 5 bases and J by 9 bases, with 20 bases between the two germline ends. DNA of the CDR3: TGTGCCAGCAGCAAAGGTCCCGGGAGGGGTAGTTCACCCCTCCACTTT. Translating gives CASSKGPGRGSSPLHF.

V and J are TRBV9 and TRBJ1-4, with D perhaps matching TRBD1 (6 bases). The CDR3 consists of 22 residues. Germline V CDR1 and CDR2: SGDLS, YYNGEE. V lost 0 bases to trimming and J lost 8 bases, with 35 bases between them. The CDR3 loop reads CASSVAFSDRPYPFRRGEKLFF. DNA of the CDR3: TGTGCCAGCAGCGTAGCTTTTTCCGACAGGCCCTACCCCTTCCGTCGCGGAGAAAAACTGTTTTTT.

The rearrangement links TRBV4-2 to TRBJ2-3, with 8 bases fitting TRBD2. The germline CDR1 and CDR2 sequences are LGHNA and YNFKEQ. The V segment lost 0 bases and the J segment 0 bases; nucleotides outside the gene matches: 5. This CDR3 region has 17 residues. CDR3 in amino acids: CASSQDGPSGSTDTQYF. Written as DNA, the CDR3 is TGTGCCAGCAGCCAAGATGGGCCTAGCGGGAGCACAGATACGCAGTATTTT.

CDR3 in amino acids: CASSLGTSGGYNEQFF. Written as DNA, the CDR3 is TGTGCCAGCAGCTTAGGGACTAGCGGGGGCTACAATGAGCAGTTCTTC. The chain carries TRBV7-6 and TRBJ2-1, with TRBD2 identical over 13 bases. The CDR3 has 16 amino acids. Germline loops: CDR1 SGHVS, CDR2 FNYEAQ. The J segment lost 3 bases and the V segment lost 1 base, leaving 0 bases of the junction unmatched.

This chain uses TRBV5-1 with TRBJ1-2; 8 bases match TRBD1. Germline values: CDR1 SGHRS, CDR2 YFSETQ. This CDR3 has 13 amino acids. Unmatched junction bases numbered 8, after V lost 9 bases and J lost 4 bases. CDR3 nucleotides: TGCGCCACCCGGACAGGGTTAAGCTATGGCTACACCTTC. Protein sequence: CATRTGLSYGYTF.

The genes are TRBV23-1 and TRBJ2-2, with 8 bases that match TRBD1. TRBV23-1 is placed among ORFs of uncertain function. This CDR3 has 17 residues. J was trimmed by 2 bases and V by 2 bases; bases with no gene match: 7. The CDR3 DNA is TGCGCCAGCAGTCAAAATCCGGGACAGGCCAACACCGGGGAGCTGTTTTTT. Residues: CASSQNPGQANTGELFF.

V usage is TRBV6-1 and J usage is TRBJ1-6; D not certain. This CDR3 has 15 amino acids. V was trimmed by 0 bases and J by 7 bases, leaving 10 bases between them. Germline CDR1 reads MNHNS; CDR2 reads SASEGT. DNA of the CDR3: TGTGCCAGCAGTGAAGCGAGTTTACAGAATTCACCCCTCCACTTT. Amino acid sequence: CASSEASLQNSPLHF.

This rearrangement joins TRBV9 to TRBJ1-4; D perhaps matches TRBD1 (5 bases). V was pared by 3 bases and J by 8 bases, with 17 bases between. Germline loops: CDR1 SGDLS, CDR2 YYNGEE. The CDR3 runs 15 residues. CDR3 bases: TGTGCCAGCAGCGCAGGGAACTCAAAGACAGAAAAACTGTTTTTT. Its protein is CASSAGNSKTEKLFF.

The chain combines TRBV10-2 with TRBJ1-4; 8 bases map to TRBD1. The germline CDR1 and CDR2 sequences are WSHSY and SAAADI. Trimming took 7 bases from V and 4 from J; bases not matched to a gene: 11. CDR3 length: 16 amino acids. This chain's CDR3 is CASTQPGGPDNEKLFF. Written as DNA, the CDR3 is TGCGCCAGCACCCAACCAGGGGGCCCTGATAATGAAAAACTGTTTTTT.